This TCR beta chain is drawn from a study of molecular identifiers for immune sequencing clone quantification listed by TCRdb under 2018. Describing the broader study: For a replicate experiment, the RNA from either roughly 18,000 or 92,000 naive CD8 T cells was divided into five aliquots, and four of those aliquots went on to sequencing. This methods study used CD8 T cells to benchmark TCR RNA copy counting and molecular-identifier clustering-based TCR repertoire sequencing (MIDCIRS). Broader findings and caveats from the paper: Without barcode sub-clustering, chimeric consensus sequences inflated TCR diversity; chimeras reached as high as 47%. Modeling gave about 3.2 recovered TCR RNA copies per cell versus roughly 10 by digital PCR, implying approximately 30% capture efficiency. Identical TCR molecules sharing a barcode could cause highly expanded clone sizes to be underestimated. In CMV-specific effector cells, clones with more than 20 RNA copies contained over 98% of molecules, whereas in naive cells such clones contained under 1% of molecules. A single cell's worth of spiked-in Jurkat TCR RNA was reported detectable even among one million naive CD8 T cells. Naive libraries contained spiked-in Jurkat TCR RNA (more than nine copies' worth), which is not part of the donor repertoire.

About this clonotype: It lacks a known antigen. A much larger clone sits a single nucleotide away, making a read error possible.

Libraries of naive CD8 T cells were built from anywhere between roughly 18,000 and 1,000,000 sorted cells, with 10%, 30% or 50% of the purified RNA used. On a BD FACSAria II, naive CD8 T cells were FACS-sorted as CD8+CD4-CCR7+CD45RA+ and collected into RLT Plus buffer. Detection sensitivity was tested by spiking Jurkat RNA equal to approximately 9 TCR copies' worth into samples containing roughly 17,000-1,100,000 naive CD8 T cells. CD8 T cells were enriched with RosetteSep CD8+ T Cell Enrichment Cocktail and Ficoll-Paque, followed by ACK red cell lysis. Library prep was done by PCR. TCRdb records Illumina HiSeq 4000 as the sequencer. Preparation of bulk TCR libraries followed a previously described approach, with the TCR primers listed in Table S5. Total RNA was purified with the Qiagen AllPrep DNA/RNA kit. Before any analysis, reads coming from multiple sequencing runs of the same library were combined into one pool. Per the original workflow: Reads were retained only if the reads had an exact TCR constant sequence, and the retained reads were trimmed to 150 nt and grouped according to their 12-nt molecular barcodes. Reads in each barcode group were sub-clustered using a 15% Levenshtein threshold, and a quality-weighted consensus sequence was built for each RNA molecule. Non-functional sequences were removed, as were lower-count sequences one edit away from another. Barcode sub-clusters with fewer than 20% of the maximum read count were removed, based on fitting two negative binomial distributions. The public reads were reanalyzed by TCRdb: fastp trimming at Q25, MiXCR alignment, in-frame beta chains only. Rows with a matching CDR3 protein are joined into one entry that keeps the most common DNA and genes. The V and J calls come from TCRdb's annotation, not from the publication. The sample profile shows some 66,000 distinct CDR3 sequences; about a fifth of them were found once. The ten top clones hold under 1.5% of the sample.

Input material: naive CD8+ T cells from blood, with Jurkat cell RNA spiked in. The cell subset or site label for this specimen denotes: FACS-sorted CD8+CD4-CCR7+CD45RA+ naive T cells. The clonotype comes from a human donor in good health. Some libraries in this study had Jurkat cell RNA spiked in.

The CDR3: CASSLQFGGGGKAFF. In nucleotides, the sequence is TGTGCCAGCAGCCTTCAATTTGGAGGGGGTGGGAAAGCTTTCTTT. The V and J segments used are TRBV7-8 and TRBJ1-1; a weak D assignment points to TRBD1 (6 bases agree). Measured from the cysteine to the phenylalanine, the CDR3 is 15 residues long. Left in the record is the CDR3 DNA by itself, 45 bases read in frame from the first base. CDR1 and CDR2 are read off the germline V gene as SGHVS and FQNEAQ. V loses 5 bases, J loses 9 bases, and the germline ends lie 22 bases apart.